The next 2 T cell receptor beta chains were all read from a single sample in a study of shared clonotypes between healthy human individuals (TCRdb year 2020). The library was produced with the immunoSEQ multiplex PCR assay. Drawn from immuneACCESS, this table holds only the in-frame rearrangements with V and J called that TCRdb kept. Clones are partly lost; checked studies trace under half to an unresolved V gene and leave the rest unexplained. The sample data list about 110,000 clones, and about 70% of these were observed just once. The ten largest clones represent approximately 25% of the sample. Sequencing input: memory CD8+ T cells sorted from blood. Reading the label with the study, this specimen's cell subset or site is: CD45RO+ cells pooled with CCR7-negative TemRA cells. The source is a young woman in good health.

This rearrangement joins TRBV5-6 to TRBJ2-5; 10 nucleotides match TRBD2. After removal of 4 bases from V and 4 bases from J, the junction contained 10 bases not matched to a gene. CDR1 and CDR2 from the germline V gene are SGHDT and YYEEEE. The CDR3 contains 16 residues. The CDR3 DNA reads as TGTGCCAGCAGCATGACTAGCGGGTCCCAAAGAGAGACCCAGTACTTC. Translation gives CASSMTSGSQRETQYF.

This clone was seen more than once but under ten times. V and J are TRBV2 and TRBJ1-2, with 9 bases identical to TRBD1. Germline CDR1 is SNHLY and CDR2 is FYNNEI. CDR3 size: 12 residues. This chain's CDR3 is CVLNRGPGGYTF. The CDR3 nucleotides read TGTGTCTTAAACAGGGGGCCGGGAGGCTACACCTTC.